These 2 T cell receptor beta chains were all obtained from the same sample, sequenced in a study of cytomegalovirus exposure and HLA in healthy donors. Researchers ran the PCR with 60 Vbeta and 13 Jbeta primers. Assay used: immunoSEQ multiplex PCR; TCRdb lists only in-frame clones, some missing. The data contain 170,000 or so clones, 79% of them seen just once; the ten biggest clones take up approximately 0.73%. The material sequenced was PBMCs. Receptors originate from a woman aged 40 to 55 in good health and CMV-seronegative.

The chain recombines TRBV6-6 with TRBJ1-1; TRBD1 might be the D (5 bases). Trimming cost V 6 bases and J 4 bases, with 12 bases left between them. The CDR3 length is 13 residues. Germline loops: CDR1 MNHNY, CDR2 SVGAGI (reference sequence). The CDR3 DNA follows: TGTGCCAGCAGCCGGGGGGTGGGCACTGAAGCTTTCTTT. Protein: CASSRGVGTEAFF.

The genes are TRBV14 and TRBJ1-4; 7 nucleotides agree with TRBD1. Germline assignment: CDR1 SGHDN and CDR2 FVKESK. The CDR3 has 13 amino acids. The trim removed 8 bases at V and 3 bases at J, leaving 3 bases unmatched. As DNA, the CDR3 is TGTGCCAGCGCCGGGACAGCTAATGAAAAACTGTTTTTT. Residues: CASAGTANEKLFF.